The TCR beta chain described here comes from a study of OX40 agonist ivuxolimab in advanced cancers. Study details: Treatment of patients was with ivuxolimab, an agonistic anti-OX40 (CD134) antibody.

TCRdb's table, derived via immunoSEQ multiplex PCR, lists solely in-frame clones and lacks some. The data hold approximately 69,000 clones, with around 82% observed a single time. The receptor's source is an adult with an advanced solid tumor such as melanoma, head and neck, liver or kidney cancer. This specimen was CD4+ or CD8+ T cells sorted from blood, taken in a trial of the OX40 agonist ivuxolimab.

CDR3 protein: CASSLGGQGNFYGYTF. The CDR3 coding sequence is TGTGCCAGCAGCTTGGGCGGACAGGGGAATTTCTATGGCTACACCTTC. This chain uses TRBV5-5 with TRBJ1-2; 9 nucleotides align to TRBD1. This CDR3 has 16 residues. CDR1 SGHKS and CDR2 YYEKEE come from the germline V gene (reference sequence). With V trimmed by 0 bases and J by 4 bases, 7 bases remained unmatched.